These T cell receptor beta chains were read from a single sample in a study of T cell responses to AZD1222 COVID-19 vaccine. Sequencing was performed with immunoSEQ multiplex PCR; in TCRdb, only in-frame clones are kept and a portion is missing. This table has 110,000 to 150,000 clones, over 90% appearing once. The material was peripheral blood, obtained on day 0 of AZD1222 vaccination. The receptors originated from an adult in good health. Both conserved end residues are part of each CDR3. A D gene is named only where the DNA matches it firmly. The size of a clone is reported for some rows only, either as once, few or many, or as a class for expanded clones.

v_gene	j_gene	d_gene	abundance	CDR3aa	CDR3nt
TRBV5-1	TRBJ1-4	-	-	CASTPGTSSNEKLFF	TGCGCCAGCACCCCCGGGACATCGAGTAATGAAAAACTGTTTTTT
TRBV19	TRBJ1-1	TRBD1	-	CASRYRGTEAFF	TGTGCCAGTAGATACAGGGGGACTGAAGCTTTCTTT
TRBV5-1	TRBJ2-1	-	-	CASSLVYNEQFF	TGCGCCAGCAGCTTGGTCTACAATGAGCAGTTCTTC
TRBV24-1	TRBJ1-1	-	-	CATSRGDEAFF	TGTGCCACCAGTCGGGGGGACGAAGCTTTCTTT
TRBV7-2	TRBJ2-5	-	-	CASSLVRVQETQYF	TGTGCCAGCAGCTTAGTGCGGGTCCAAGAGACCCAGTACTTC
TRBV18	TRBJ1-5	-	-	CASSRGSSDQPQHF	TGTGCCAGCTCACGCGGCAGTTCTGATCAGCCCCAGCATTTT
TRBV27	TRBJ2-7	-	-	CASKWGTGSSYEQYF	TGTGCCAGCAAGTGGGGTACCGGCAGCTCCTACGAGCAGTACTTC
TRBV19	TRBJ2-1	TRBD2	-	CASKRDNEQFF	TGTGCCAGTAAGCGGGATAATGAGCAGTTCTTC
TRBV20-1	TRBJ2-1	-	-	CSASAKGEDNEQFF	TGCAGTGCTAGTGCCAAGGGGGAAGACAATGAGCAGTTCTTC
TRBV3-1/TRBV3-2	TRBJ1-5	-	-	CASSQDYSNQPQHF	TGTGCCAGCAGCCAAGACTATAGCAATCAGCCCCAGCATTTT
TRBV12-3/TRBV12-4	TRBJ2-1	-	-	CASSPRNGKQFF	TGTGCCAGCAGTCCCAGAAACGGGAAGCAGTTCTTC
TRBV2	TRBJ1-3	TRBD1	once	CASSRQGGSSGNTIYF	TGTGCCAGCAGTCGACAGGGAGGAAGCTCTGGAAACACCATATATTTT
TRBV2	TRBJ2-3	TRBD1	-	CASEENRGLTDTQYF	TGTGCCAGTGAGGAGAACAGGGGGTTGACAGATACGCAGTATTTT
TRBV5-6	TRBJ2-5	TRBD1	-	CASSATGTGGETQYF	TGTGCCAGCAGCGCGACCGGGACAGGGGGAGAGACCCAGTACTTC
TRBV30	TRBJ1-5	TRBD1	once	CAWSYRGLQPQHF	TGTGCCTGGAGTTACAGGGGGCTGCAGCCCCAGCATTTT
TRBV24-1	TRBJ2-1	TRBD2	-	CATSEVAGVEQFF	TGTGCCACCAGTGAGGTAGCGGGTGTAGAGCAGTTCTTC
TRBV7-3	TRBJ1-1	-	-	CASSFRATAFF	TGTGCCAGCAGCTTCAGGGCCACGGCTTTCTTT
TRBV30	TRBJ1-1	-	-	CAWSPGWGTEAFF	TGTGCCTGGAGCCCAGGGTGGGGCACTGAAGCTTTCTTT